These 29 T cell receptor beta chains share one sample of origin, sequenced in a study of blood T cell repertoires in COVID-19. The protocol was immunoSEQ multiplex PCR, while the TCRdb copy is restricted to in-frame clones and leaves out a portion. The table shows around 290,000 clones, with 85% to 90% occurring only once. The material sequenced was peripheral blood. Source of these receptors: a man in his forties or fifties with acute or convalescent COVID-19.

This chain's CDR3 is CASSQGGTGGLEAFF. In DNA, the CDR3 is TGTGCCAGCAGCCAAGGCGGAACGGGGGGTTTAGAAGCTTTCTTT. The chain recombines TRBV3-1 (or the pseudogene TRBV3-2) with TRBJ1-1; the D gene is possibly TRBD1 (5 bases). The CDR3 is 15 residues long. V dropped 1 base and J dropped 8 bases, with 17 bases sitting between them. Germline V gene sequence: CDR1 LGHDT, CDR2 YNNKEL (reference sequence).

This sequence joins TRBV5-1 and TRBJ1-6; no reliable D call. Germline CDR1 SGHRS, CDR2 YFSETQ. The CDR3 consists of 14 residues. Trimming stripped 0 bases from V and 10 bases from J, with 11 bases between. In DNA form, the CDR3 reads TGCGCCAGCAGCTTGGAACCGCGGGGATCACCCCTCCACTTT. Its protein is CASSLEPRGSPLHF. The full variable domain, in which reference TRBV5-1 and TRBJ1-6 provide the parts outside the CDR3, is KAGVTQTPRYLIKTRGQQVTLSCSPISGHRSVSWYQQTPGQGLQFLFEYFSETQRNKGNFPGRFSGRQFSNSRSEMNVSTLELGDSALYLCASSLEPRGSPLHFGNGTRLTVT.

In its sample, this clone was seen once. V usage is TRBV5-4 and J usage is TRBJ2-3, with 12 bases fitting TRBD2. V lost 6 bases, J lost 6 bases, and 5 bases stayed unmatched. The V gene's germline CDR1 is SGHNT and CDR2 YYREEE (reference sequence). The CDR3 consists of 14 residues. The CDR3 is CASNPSGGADTQYF. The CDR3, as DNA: TGTGCCAGCAATCCTAGCGGGGGGGCCGATACGCAGTATTTT.

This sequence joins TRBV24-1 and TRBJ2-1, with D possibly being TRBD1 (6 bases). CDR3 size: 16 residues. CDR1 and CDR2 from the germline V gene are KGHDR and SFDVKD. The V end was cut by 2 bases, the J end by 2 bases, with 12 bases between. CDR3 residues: CATSDWTVGAYNEQFF. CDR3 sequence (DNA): TGTGCCACCAGTGATTGGACAGTGGGGGCCTACAATGAGCAGTTCTTC.

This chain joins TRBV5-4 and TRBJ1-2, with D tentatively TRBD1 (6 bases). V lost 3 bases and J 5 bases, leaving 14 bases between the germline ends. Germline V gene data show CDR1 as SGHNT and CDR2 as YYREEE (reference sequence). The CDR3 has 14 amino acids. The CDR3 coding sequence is TGTGCCAGCAGCTCCGGACAGTTGCCTTATGGCTACACCTTC. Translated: CASSSGQLPYGYTF.

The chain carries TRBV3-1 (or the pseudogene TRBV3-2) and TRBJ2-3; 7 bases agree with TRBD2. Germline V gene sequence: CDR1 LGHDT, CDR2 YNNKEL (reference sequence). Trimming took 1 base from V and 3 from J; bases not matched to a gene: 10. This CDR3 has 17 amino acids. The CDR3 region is CASSQGEAGERTDTQYF. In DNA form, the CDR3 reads TGTGCCAGCAGCCAAGGGGAGGCGGGGGAAAGGACAGATACGCAGTATTTT.

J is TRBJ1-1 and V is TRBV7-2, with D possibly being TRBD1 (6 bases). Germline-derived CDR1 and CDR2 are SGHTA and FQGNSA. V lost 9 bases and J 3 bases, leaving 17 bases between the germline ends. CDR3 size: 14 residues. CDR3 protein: CASLGTSGYTEAFF. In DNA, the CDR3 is TGTGCCAGTTTAGGGACAAGTGGGTACACTGAAGCTTTCTTT.

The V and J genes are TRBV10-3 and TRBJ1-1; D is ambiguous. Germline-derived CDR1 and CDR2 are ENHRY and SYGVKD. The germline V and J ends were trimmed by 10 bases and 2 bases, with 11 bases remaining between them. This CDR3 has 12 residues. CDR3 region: CATGLGNTEAFF. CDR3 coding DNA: TGTGCCACAGGACTGGGAAACACTGAAGCTTTCTTT.

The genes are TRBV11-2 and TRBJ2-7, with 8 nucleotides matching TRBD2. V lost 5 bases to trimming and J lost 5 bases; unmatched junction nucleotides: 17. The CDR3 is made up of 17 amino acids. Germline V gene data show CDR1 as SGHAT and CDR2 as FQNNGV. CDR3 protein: CASSTGISGGLMHEQYF. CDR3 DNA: TGTGCCAGCAGCACCGGGATCAGCGGGGGCTTGATGCACGAGCAGTACTTC.

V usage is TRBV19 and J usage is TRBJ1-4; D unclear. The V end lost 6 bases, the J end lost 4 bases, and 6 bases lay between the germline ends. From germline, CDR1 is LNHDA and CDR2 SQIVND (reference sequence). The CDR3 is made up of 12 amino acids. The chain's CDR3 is CASRDINEKLFF. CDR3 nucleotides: TGTGCCAGTAGAGACATTAATGAAAAACTGTTTTTT.

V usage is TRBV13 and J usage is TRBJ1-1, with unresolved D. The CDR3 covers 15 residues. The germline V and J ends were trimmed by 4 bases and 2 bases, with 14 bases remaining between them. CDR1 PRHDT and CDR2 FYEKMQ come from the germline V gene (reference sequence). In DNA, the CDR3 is TGTGCCAGCAGCTCCAATAAAGCAGGAAACACTGAAGCTTTCTTT. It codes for CASSSNKAGNTEAFF.

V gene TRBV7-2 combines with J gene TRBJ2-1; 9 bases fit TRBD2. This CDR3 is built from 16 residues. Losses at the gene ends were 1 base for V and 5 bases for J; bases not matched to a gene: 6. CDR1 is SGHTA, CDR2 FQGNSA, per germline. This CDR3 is CASSLDLAGGNNEQFF. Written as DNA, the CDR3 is TGTGCCAGCAGCTTAGACTTGGCGGGGGGGAACAATGAGCAGTTCTTC.

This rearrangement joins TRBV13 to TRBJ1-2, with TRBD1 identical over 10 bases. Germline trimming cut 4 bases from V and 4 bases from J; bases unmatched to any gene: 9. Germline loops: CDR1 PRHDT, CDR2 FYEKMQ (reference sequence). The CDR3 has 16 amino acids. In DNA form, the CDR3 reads TGTGCCAGCAGCTCCGGGACAGGGGCCAAGGTCTATGGCTACACCTTC. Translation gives CASSSGTGAKVYGYTF.

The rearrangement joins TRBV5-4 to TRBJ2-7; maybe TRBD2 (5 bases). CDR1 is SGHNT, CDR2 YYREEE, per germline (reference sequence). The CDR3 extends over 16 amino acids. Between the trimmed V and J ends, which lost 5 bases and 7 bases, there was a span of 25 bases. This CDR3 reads CASSYREGLENWEQYF. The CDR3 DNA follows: TGTGCCAGCAGTTACCGGGAAGGCTTGGAGAATTGGGAGCAGTACTTC.

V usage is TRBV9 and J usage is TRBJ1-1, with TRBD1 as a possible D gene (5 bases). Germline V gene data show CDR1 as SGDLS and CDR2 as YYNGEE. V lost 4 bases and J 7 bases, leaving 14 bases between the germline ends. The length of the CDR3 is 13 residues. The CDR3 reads CASSFKVQGEAFF. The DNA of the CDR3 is TGTGCCAGCAGCTTCAAAGTCCAGGGTGAAGCTTTCTTT.

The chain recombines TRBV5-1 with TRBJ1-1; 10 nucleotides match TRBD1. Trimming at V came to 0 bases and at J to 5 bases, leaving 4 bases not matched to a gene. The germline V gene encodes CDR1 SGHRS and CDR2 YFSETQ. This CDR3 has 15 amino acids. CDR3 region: CASSLGGQGRTEAFF. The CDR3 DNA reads TGCGCCAGCAGCTTGGGGGGACAGGGGAGGACTGAAGCTTTCTTT.

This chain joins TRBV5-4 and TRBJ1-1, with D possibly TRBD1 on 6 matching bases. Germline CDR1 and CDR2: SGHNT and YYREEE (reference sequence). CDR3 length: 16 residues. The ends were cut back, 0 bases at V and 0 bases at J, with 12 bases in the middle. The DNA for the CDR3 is TGTGCCAGCAGCTTGGGATGGGGGCGTATGAACACTGAAGCTTTCTTT. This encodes CASSLGWGRMNTEAFF.

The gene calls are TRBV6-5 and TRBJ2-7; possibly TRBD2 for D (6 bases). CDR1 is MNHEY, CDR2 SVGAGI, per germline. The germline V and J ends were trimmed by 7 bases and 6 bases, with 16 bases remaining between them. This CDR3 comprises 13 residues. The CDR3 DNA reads TGTGCCAGCACGGGGCTGGACGGGGGCGAGCAGTACTTC. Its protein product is CASTGLDGGEQYF.

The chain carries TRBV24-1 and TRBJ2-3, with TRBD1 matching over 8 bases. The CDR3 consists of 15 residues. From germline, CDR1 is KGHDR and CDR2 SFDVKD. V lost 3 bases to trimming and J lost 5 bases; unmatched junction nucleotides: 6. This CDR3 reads CATSDGQGAGDTQYF. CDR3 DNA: TGTGCCACCAGTGATGGGCAGGGGGCTGGAGATACGCAGTATTTT.

CDR3 in DNA: TGTGCCAGCAGCCGGACTAGCGGGGAGGATACGCAGTATTTT. This translates into CASSRTSGEDTQYF. This chain joins TRBV6-4 and TRBJ2-3; 12 bases fit TRBD2. This CDR3 comprises 14 residues. Germline V gene lookup returns CDR1 MRHNA and CDR2 SNTAGT. J lost 6 bases, V lost 6 bases, and 4 bases had no gene match.

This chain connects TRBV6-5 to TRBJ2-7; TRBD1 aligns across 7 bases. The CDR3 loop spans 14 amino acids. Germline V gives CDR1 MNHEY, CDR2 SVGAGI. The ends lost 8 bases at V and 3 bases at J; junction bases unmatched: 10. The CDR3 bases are TGTGCCAGCCAAAGGGGGCCTTGGGACTACGAGCAGTACTTC. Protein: CASQRGPWDYEQYF.

CDR3: CASSSLAGVSYEQYF. In DNA form, the CDR3 reads TGCGCCAGCAGCTCACTAGCGGGGGTCTCCTACGAGCAGTACTTC. The V call is TRBV5-1, the J call TRBJ2-7, with 11 positions matching TRBD2. After removal of 3 bases from V and 0 bases from J, the junction contained 2 bases not matched to a gene. This CDR3 is 15 amino acids long. Germline CDR1 is SGHRS and CDR2 is YFSETQ.

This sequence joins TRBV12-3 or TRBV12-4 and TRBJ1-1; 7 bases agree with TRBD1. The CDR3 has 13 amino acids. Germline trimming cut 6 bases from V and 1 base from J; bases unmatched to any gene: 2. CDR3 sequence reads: CASSRTGNTEAFF. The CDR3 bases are TGTGCCAGCAGCAGGACAGGGAACACTGAAGCTTTCTTT.

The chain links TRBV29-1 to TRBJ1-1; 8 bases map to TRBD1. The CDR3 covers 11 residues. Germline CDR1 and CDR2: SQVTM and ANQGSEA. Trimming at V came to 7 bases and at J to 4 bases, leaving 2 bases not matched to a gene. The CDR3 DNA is TGCAGCGGAACAGGGGGCACTGAAGCTTTCTTT. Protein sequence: CSGTGGTEAFF.

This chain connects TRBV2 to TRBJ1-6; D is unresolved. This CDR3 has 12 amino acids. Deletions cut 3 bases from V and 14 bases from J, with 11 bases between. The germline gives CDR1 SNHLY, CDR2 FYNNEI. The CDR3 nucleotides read TGTGCCAGCAGTGAGCCGTTAGGAGCCCTCCACTTT. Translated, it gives CASSEPLGALHF.

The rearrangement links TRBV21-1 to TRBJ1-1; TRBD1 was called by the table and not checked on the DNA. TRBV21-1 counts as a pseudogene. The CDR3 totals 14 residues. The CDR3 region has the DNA TGTGCCAGCAGCAATAGGACACAGGGAACTGAAGCTTTCTTT. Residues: CASSNRTQGTEAFF.

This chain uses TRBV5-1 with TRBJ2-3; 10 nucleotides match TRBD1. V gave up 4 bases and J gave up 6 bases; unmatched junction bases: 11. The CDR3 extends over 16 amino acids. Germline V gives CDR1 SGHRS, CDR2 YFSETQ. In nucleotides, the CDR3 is TGCGCCAGCAGCAGTACCGGGACAGGGGTGTGGGATACGCAGTATTTT. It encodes CASSSTGTGVWDTQYF.

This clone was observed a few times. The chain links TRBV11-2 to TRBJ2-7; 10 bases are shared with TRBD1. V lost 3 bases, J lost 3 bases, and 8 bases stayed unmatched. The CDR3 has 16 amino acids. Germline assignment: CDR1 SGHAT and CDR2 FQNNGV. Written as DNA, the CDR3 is TGTGCCAGCAGCTTCACCGGGACAGGGGTCGGCTACGAGCAGTACTTC. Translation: CASSFTGTGVGYEQYF.

CDR3 protein: CASSLGDSAAYEQYF. CDR3 sequence (DNA): TGTGCCAGCAGCTTAGGGGACAGTGCCGCCTACGAGCAGTACTTC. The chain uses TRBV7-9 and TRBJ2-7; 7 bases match TRBD1. CDR3 length equals 15 residues. Unmatched junction bases numbered 5, after V lost 1 base and J lost 2 bases. The germline V gene encodes CDR1 SEHNR and CDR2 FQNEAQ (reference sequence).